One T cell receptor (beta chain) is described in this entry. This entry is derived from a study of cytomegalovirus exposure and HLA in healthy donors. Amplification used 60 Vbeta primers and 13 Jbeta primers. Sequencing used immunoSEQ multiplex PCR; TCRdb keeps in-frame clones, though not all of them. The profile shows 60,000 or so clones, about 80% of them singletons. Sequencing was done on a sample of PBMCs. The TCR comes from a woman aged 40-49 years in good health and CMV-seropositive.

CDR3: CASSAWDSHHNEQFF. CDR3 coding DNA: TGTGCCAGCAGCGCCTGGGACTCCCACCACAATGAGCAGTTCTTC. The chain uses TRBV9 and TRBJ2-1; a possible D gene is TRBD2 (6 bases). The CDR3 runs 15 residues. Germline V CDR1 and CDR2: SGDLS, YYNGEE. V shed 3 bases and J shed 5 bases, with 15 bases lying between them.